This passage covers 31 T cell receptor beta chains from one sample sequenced in a study of blood T cell repertoires in COVID-19. The assay was immunoSEQ multiplex PCR, and TCRdb's table has in-frame clones only and misses some. Of about 160,000 clones in the sample, about 90% were seen once. Sequencing was carried out using PBMCs or T cells enriched from blood (not recorded which). These receptors came from a woman between 45 and 65 years old who had recovered from COVID-19.

The V and J genes are TRBV30 and TRBJ1-6, with a weak D call TRBD1 (5 bases). This CDR3 region has 18 residues. Trimming shortened V by 0 bases and J by 6 bases, and 21 bases separated the two germline ends. Per germline, CDR1 GTSNPN and CDR2 SVGIG (reference sequence). The CDR3 sequence is CAWSVSLQFGGGNSPLHF. As DNA, the CDR3 is TGTGCCTGGAGTGTATCCTTGCAATTCGGGGGGGGTAATTCACCCCTCCACTTT.

The chain has TRBV5-4 and TRBJ1-2, with 7 nucleotides matching TRBD1. Looked up from germline, CDR1 is SGHNT and CDR2 is YYREEE (reference sequence). The CDR3 length is 15 residues. V lost 4 bases to trimming and J lost 3 bases; unmatched junction nucleotides: 9. CDR3 DNA sequence: TGTGCCAGCAGCCCCGGGACAGCCCTTTACTATGGCTACACCTTC. Its translation is CASSPGTALYYGYTF.

V and J are TRBV5-4 and TRBJ2-7; a weak D match, TRBD1 (5 bases). Per germline, CDR1 SGHNT and CDR2 YYREEE (reference sequence). CDR3 length: 13 residues. V dropped 0 bases and J dropped 5 bases, with 9 bases sitting between them. Here the CDR3 DNA reads TGTGCCAGCAGCTTGGTAGGGGTAAACGAGCAGTACTTC. Translation gives CASSLVGVNEQYF.

The rearrangement joins TRBV6-6 to TRBJ2-7; 9 nucleotides align to TRBD2. The V gene's germline CDR1 is MNHNY and CDR2 SVGAGI (reference sequence). The V segment lost 6 bases and the J segment 2 bases; nucleotides outside the gene matches: 5. The CDR3 sequence is 14 residues long. CDR3 in DNA: TGTGCCAGCAGCCTAGGACTAGCGACCTACGAGCAGTACTTC. This codes for CASSLGLATYEQYF.

The rearrangement uses TRBV7-9 and TRBJ2-7, with 9 positions matching TRBD1. The germline gives CDR1 SEHNR, CDR2 FQNEAQ (reference sequence). J gave up 6 bases and V 8 bases, and 8 bases lay outside the gene matches. The CDR3 sequence is 13 residues long. Written as DNA, the CDR3 is TGTGCCAGCTCGGGACAGGGTATTGGCGAGCAGTACTTC. Its protein product is CASSGQGIGEQYF.

The J gene is TRBJ2-1, the V gene TRBV28, with TRBD1 matching over 12 bases. Germline values: CDR1 MDHEN, CDR2 SYDVKM. With 5 bases clipped from V and 7 bases from J, the junction kept 9 bases outside the gene matches. The CDR3 loop spans 16 amino acids. CDR3 sequence reads: CASSDLRDRGPNEQFF. In DNA, the CDR3 is TGTGCCAGCAGTGACCTCCGGGACAGGGGGCCTAATGAGCAGTTCTTC.

The chain uses TRBV7-3 and TRBJ2-7, with 8 positions matching TRBD1. The CDR3 extends over 13 amino acids. V shed 3 bases, J shed 7 bases, and the junction held 5 bases outside the gene matches. Looked up from germline, CDR1 is SGHTA and CDR2 is FQGTGA. The CDR3 DNA reads TGTGCCAGCAGCTTTCTCAGGGGGCGGGAGCAGTACTTC. It yields the protein CASSFLRGREQYF.

The chain employs TRBV24-1 and TRBJ2-7; 8 bases line up with TRBD1. CDR3 size: 14 residues. With V trimmed by 8 bases and J by 2 bases, 7 bases remained unmatched. Per the germline V gene, CDR1 is KGHDR and CDR2 is SFDVKD. CDR3 in amino acids: CATKGQGVTYEQYF. The CDR3 region has the DNA TGTGCCACCAAAGGACAGGGTGTCACCTACGAGCAGTACTTC.

This clone was observed once. The rearrangement uses TRBV9 and TRBJ2-1; perhaps TRBD2 as D (5 bases). CDR3 size: 15 residues. Trimming took 0 bases from V and 9 from J, leaving 16 bases between them. Germline V gene data show CDR1 as SGDLS and CDR2 as YYNGEE. CDR3 protein: CASSVVGAPSTEQFF. CDR3 in DNA: TGTGCCAGCAGCGTAGTGGGAGCACCTTCCACTGAGCAGTTCTTC.

The chain has TRBV19 and TRBJ1-4, with D possibly TRBD1 on 6 matching bases. CDR1 and CDR2 (germline): LNHDA, SQIVND (reference sequence). The V end lost 4 bases, the J end lost 7 bases, and 16 bases lay between the germline ends. The CDR3 loop spans 15 amino acids. The CDR3 protein is CASSTQGWRGEKLFF. The CDR3 DNA reads TGTGCCAGTAGTACCCAGGGGTGGCGTGGTGAAAAACTGTTTTTT.

V is TRBV7-2 and J is TRBJ2-5; weak D call: TRBD1 (5 bases). V shed 1 base and J shed 2 bases, with 8 bases lying between them. Per the germline V gene, CDR1 is SGHTA and CDR2 is FQGNSA. The CDR3 extends over 14 amino acids. CDR3: CASSLGGLQETQYF. DNA of the CDR3: TGTGCCAGCAGCTTAGGGGGCCTTCAAGAGACCCAGTACTTC.

This clone came up a few times. The rearrangement joins TRBV19 to TRBJ1-3; 8 bases fit TRBD1. CDR1 is LNHDA and CDR2 is SQIVND in the germline V gene (reference sequence). The ends lost 3 bases at V and 0 bases at J; junction bases unmatched: 7. The CDR3 is made up of 17 amino acids. CDR3 region: CASSIQTGEYSGNTIYF. DNA of the CDR3: TGTGCCAGTAGTATTCAGACAGGGGAATACTCTGGAAACACCATATATTTT.

V is TRBV2 and J is TRBJ1-4; possible D gene TRBD1, 5 bases. Trimming took 8 bases from V and 7 from J, leaving 20 bases between them. The V gene's germline CDR1 is SNHLY and CDR2 FYNNEI. The CDR3 is made up of 15 amino acids. The CDR3 DNA follows: TGTGCCAGCTTTCGAGACAGAATTCAAGGTGAAAAACTGTTTTTT. This translates into CASFRDRIQGEKLFF.

J is TRBJ1-5 and V is TRBV27; TRBD1 matches at 7 bases. Trimming removed 6 bases from V and 0 bases from J; junction bases left unmatched: 5. Germline V CDR1 and CDR2: MNHEY, SMNVEV (reference sequence). This CDR3 has 15 amino acids. This CDR3 is CASRRQGDSNQPQHF. CDR3 sequence (DNA): TGTGCCAGCAGGCGACAGGGCGATAGCAATCAGCCCCAGCATTTT.

The gene calls are TRBV7-2 and TRBJ2-2; the match to TRBD2 covers 11 bases. Per the germline V gene, CDR1 is SGHTA and CDR2 is FQGNSA. J was trimmed by 2 bases and V by 4 bases; bases with no gene match: 3. CDR3 size: 16 residues. CDR3 bases: TGTGCCAGCAGCTCCCGACTAGCGGGAAACACCGGGGAGCTGTTTTTT. Amino acid sequence: CASSSRLAGNTGELFF.

This clone appeared once. The chain links TRBV28 to TRBJ1-5; D is unclear. The germline CDR1 and CDR2 sequences are MDHEN and SYDVKM. There are 14 residues in the CDR3. Trimming cost V 5 bases and J 2 bases, with 10 bases left between them. The CDR3 reads CASSTEGRNQPQHF. CDR3 DNA: TGTGCCAGCAGTACCGAGGGTCGCAATCAGCCCCAGCATTTT.

This rearrangement joins TRBV28 to TRBJ2-5; the D gene is possibly TRBD1 (5 bases). This CDR3 comprises 12 residues. Germline V lookup: CDR1 MDHEN, CDR2 SYDVKM. The V gene lost 6 bases and the J gene lost 4 bases, with 9 bases spanning the gap. The CDR3 loop is CASSAGLETQYF. As DNA, the CDR3 is TGTGCCAGCAGCGCAGGGCTAGAGACCCAGTACTTC.

This chain joins TRBV5-1 and TRBJ1-1, with 7 bases identical to TRBD1. V shed 0 bases, J shed 5 bases, and the junction held 4 bases outside the gene matches. The CDR3 has 14 amino acids. Germline CDR1 and CDR2: SGHRS and YFSETQ. CDR3 nucleotide sequence: TGCGCCAGCAGCTTGGAAGGGGGCTGGACTGAAGCTTTCTTT. This translates into CASSLEGGWTEAFF.

The rearrangement joins TRBV5-1 to TRBJ2-1, with 8 bases lining up with TRBD2. The CDR3 has 15 residues. The V and J ends lost 5 bases and 4 bases, in that order; junction bases with no gene match: 8. Germline V CDR1 and CDR2: SGHRS, YFSETQ. DNA of the CDR3: TGCGCCAGCAGTCTTAGCGGGACCGGGTACAATGAGCAGTTCTTC. It specifies CASSLSGTGYNEQFF.

This clone occurred a few times. The chain links TRBV29-1 to TRBJ1-4, with TRBD1 matching 7 bases. CDR3 length equals 14 residues. Germline CDR1 SQVTM, CDR2 ANQGSEA. V was clipped by 7 bases and J by 7 bases; unmatched bases: 12. CDR3 protein: CSASKGTAGEKLFF. As DNA, the CDR3 is TGCAGCGCCTCGAAAGGGACAGCAGGTGAAAAACTGTTTTTT.

The chain uses TRBV7-2 and TRBJ2-1; D unclear. There are 15 residues in the CDR3. Trimming cost V 5 bases and J 4 bases, with 15 bases left between them. CDR1 and CDR2 (germline): SGHTA, FQGNSA. In DNA form, the CDR3 reads TGTGCCAGCAGCCCTGAGGTAGCCGGATACAATGAGCAGTTCTTC. As protein: CASSPEVAGYNEQFF.

CDR3 sequence reads: CASSLDGRGQPQHF. The CDR3 bases are TGCGCCAGCAGCTTGGACGGGAGGGGTCAGCCCCAGCATTTT. The chain combines TRBV5-1 with TRBJ1-5, with a possible D match to TRBD1 (5 bases). Germline CDR1 and CDR2: SGHRS and YFSETQ. The CDR3 has 14 residues. Deletions cut 0 bases from V and 6 bases from J, with 10 bases between.

This sequence joins TRBV3-1 (or the pseudogene TRBV3-2) and TRBJ1-1, with 8 bases lining up with TRBD1. The ends lost 8 bases at V and 6 bases at J; junction bases unmatched: 17. The germline CDR1 and CDR2 sequences are LGHDT and YNNKEL (reference sequence). The CDR3 spans 16 residues. The CDR3 DNA is TGTGCCAGCGCTCTAGCCCGGGGACAGGTTGCGTCTGAAGCTTTCTTT. Translation: CASALARGQVASEAFF.

The chain has TRBV2 and TRBJ1-6, with 9 positions matching TRBD1. The CDR3 spans 16 residues. CDR1 SNHLY and CDR2 FYNNEI come from the germline V gene. V trimming: 6 bases; J trimming: 7 bases; junction bases outside the gene matches: 10. CDR3 in amino acids: CASRAKGGTGNSPLHF. The CDR3 DNA sequence: TGTGCCAGCAGGGCTAAGGGCGGGACAGGGAATTCACCCCTCCACTTT.

The V gene is TRBV27, the J gene TRBJ2-7; possible D gene TRBD1, 6 bases. Looked up from germline, CDR1 is MNHEY and CDR2 is SMNVEV (reference sequence). The CDR3 has 13 residues. The CDR3: CPPPRDKVSEQYF. The CDR3 nucleotides are TGTCCCCCACCCCGGGACAAGGTCAGCGAGCAGTACTTC.

This clone has a handful of counts. This sequence joins TRBV7-2 and TRBJ1-1; 10 bases are a match to TRBD1. Germline CDR1 and CDR2: SGHTA and FQGNSA. The CDR3 extends over 15 amino acids. The V and J ends lost 5 bases and 3 bases, in that order; junction bases with no gene match: 6. The CDR3 DNA is TGTGCCAGCAGCACGCGACAGGGGGCGGACACTGAAGCTTTCTTT. This codes for CASSTRQGADTEAFF.

The chain has TRBV4-2 and TRBJ2-7, with D unresolved. Germline lookup yields CDR1 LGHNA and CDR2 YNFKEQ. V lost 4 bases and J lost 6, with 13 bases in between. The CDR3 consists of 13 residues. In DNA, the CDR3 is TGTGCCAGCAGCCCAGCGCCCGGAGCCGAGCAGTACTTC. Amino acids: CASSPAPGAEQYF.

J is TRBJ2-7 and V is TRBV2, with TRBD2 identical over 16 bases. This CDR3 is built from 17 residues. After removal of 7 bases from V and 4 bases from J, the junction contained 10 bases not matched to a gene. Germline V gene data show CDR1 as SNHLY and CDR2 as FYNNEI. The DNA of the CDR3 is TGTGCCAGCACCGGGACTAGCGGGAGGGCGTTTATGTACGAGCAGTACTTC. Protein product: CASTGTSGRAFMYEQYF.

The chain links TRBV7-2 to TRBJ2-7; the D gene is possibly TRBD1 (7 bases). Germline V gene sequence: CDR1 SGHTA, CDR2 FQGNSA. CDR3 length: 15 residues. The ends were cut back, 5 bases at V and 4 bases at J, with 18 bases in the middle. The CDR3 nucleotides read TGTGCCAGCAGCCCAACCCCAGGGGGAGGTTACGAGCAGTACTTC. Amino acids: CASSPTPGGGYEQYF.

V gene TRBV3-1 (or the pseudogene TRBV3-2) combines with J gene TRBJ2-3; 12 nucleotides align to TRBD2. The CDR3 sequence is 18 residues long. J lost 3 bases, V lost 3 bases, and 10 bases had no gene match. Germline V gives CDR1 LGHDT, CDR2 YNNKEL (reference sequence). In nucleotides, the CDR3 is TGTGCCAGCAGCCATTATCTAGCGGGAGGGCAAGGAACAGATACGCAGTATTTT. It encodes CASSHYLAGGQGTDTQYF.

This clone was seen a few times. CDR3 sequence reads: CASSETSGGTDTQYF. The CDR3 region has the DNA TGTGCCAGCAGTGAGACTAGCGGTGGCACAGATACGCAGTATTTT. This chain uses TRBV2 with TRBJ2-3; 9 bases line up with TRBD2. Unmatched junction bases numbered 2, after V lost 3 bases and J lost 1 base. The CDR3 loop spans 15 amino acids. The germline V gene encodes CDR1 SNHLY and CDR2 FYNNEI.